This T cell receptor beta chain stems from a study of blood T cell repertoires in COVID-19. Overall study context: COVID-19 samples collected from the United States, Italy and Spain covered acute and convalescent phases.

CDR3 size: 11 residues. Germline assignment: CDR1 LGHNT and CDR2 FRNRAP. The authors' processing: Amplifying reference gene primers gave estimates of nucleated cell counts. Sequenced by immunoSEQ multiplex PCR; TCRdb stores in-frame clones only, minus some. Clonal size and the V and J genes are those of that table, whereas D and trimming came from the DNA. This sample has 50,000 to 70,000 clones; around 89% occur once, and the top ten carry around 8.3%. Sample: peripheral blood. The TCR sequence derives from a human donor with active COVID-19. The donor label of this sample is uncertain. This chain links TRBV12-5 with TRBJ2-6; D remains ambiguous. The CDR3 DNA reads TGTGCCTCCTCTGGGGCCAACGTCCTGACTTTC. Residues: CASSGANVLTF.